Listed below are T cell receptor beta chains from one sample, sequenced in a study of blood T cell repertoires in COVID-19. Only in-frame clones appear in the TCRdb table, and some are missing; sequencing was by immunoSEQ multiplex PCR. The table lists 240,000 or so clones, more than 85% of them singletons. The specimen was PBMCs or T cells enriched from blood (not recorded which). All receptors derive from a man between 35 and 55 years old who had recovered from COVID-19. The CDR3 runs from the conserved cysteine through the conserved F or W. The order of the fields is clone size, D gene, V gene, J gene, CDR3 DNA, CDR3 protein. A D gene is named only where the DNA matches it firmly. Clone size is given for some rows only: seen once, a few or many times, or a class if the clone is expanded.

clone size: once
D gene: NA
V gene: TRBV21-1
J gene: TRBJ1-6
CDR3 DNA: TGTGCCAGCAGCAAATGGACAGGCAGCTCCTATAATTCACCCCTCCACTTT
CDR3 protein: CASSKWTGSSYNSPLHF

clone size: NA
D gene: NA
V gene: TRBV19
J gene: TRBJ1-5
CDR3 DNA: TGTGCCAGTCAGAATTTAACAGGGAATCAGCCCCAGCATTTT
CDR3 protein: CASQNLTGNQPQHF

clone size: few
D gene: TRBD2
V gene: TRBV19
J gene: TRBJ2-2
CDR3 DNA: TGTGCCAGTATTGATCGTGAGCGGGAGTACACCGGGGAGCTGTTTTTT
CDR3 protein: CASIDREREYTGELFF

clone size: NA
D gene: NA
V gene: TRBV14
J gene: TRBJ1-1
CDR3 DNA: TGTGCCAGCAGCCGCTTATCAGGGTTTGTCACTGAAGCTTTCTTT
CDR3 protein: CASSRLSGFVTEAFF

clone size: many
D gene: TRBD1
V gene: TRBV2
J gene: TRBJ1-4
CDR3 DNA: TGTGCCAGCAGGGACAGGGGCTTGGGCCTCGAAAAACTGTTTTTT
CDR3 protein: CASRDRGLGLEKLFF

clone size: NA
D gene: NA
V gene: TRBV19
J gene: TRBJ1-4
CDR3 DNA: TGTGCCAGTAGTTCCCGACAGGCAACTAATGAAAAACTGTTTTTT
CDR3 protein: CASSSRQATNEKLFF

clone size: NA
D gene: NA
V gene: TRBV6-5
J gene: TRBJ2-1
CDR3 DNA: TGTGCCAGCAGCCCCGTGACAGCCTACAATGAGCAGTTCTTC
CDR3 protein: CASSPVTAYNEQFF

clone size: NA
D gene: NA
V gene: TRBV5-1
J gene: TRBJ2-1
CDR3 DNA: TGCGCCAGCAGAAACGAGCGGATGAGCTCCTACAATGAGCAGTTCTTC
CDR3 protein: CASRNERMSSYNEQFF

clone size: NA
D gene: TRBD2
V gene: TRBV3-1/TRBV3-2
J gene: TRBJ2-7
CDR3 DNA: TGTGCCAGCAGCCAAGTTCGGGGAGGGCTCCACGAGCAGTACTTC
CDR3 protein: CASSQVRGGLHEQYF

clone size: NA
D gene: NA
V gene: TRBV7-3
J gene: TRBJ1-1
CDR3 DNA: TGTGCCAGCAGCTTAGGGGCATGGAACAGGGAGAACACTGAAGCTTTCTTT
CDR3 protein: CASSLGAWNRENTEAFF

clone size: NA
D gene: TRBD1
V gene: TRBV18
J gene: TRBJ1-4
CDR3 DNA: TGTGCCAGCTCCCGGACAGGAGATAATGAAAAACTGTTTTTT
CDR3 protein: CASSRTGDNEKLFF

clone size: NA
D gene: NA
V gene: TRBV5-1
J gene: TRBJ1-4
CDR3 DNA: TGCGCCAGCAGCACACCAGGGGAGGAAAAACTGTTTTTT
CDR3 protein: CASSTPGEEKLFF

clone size: NA
D gene: NA
V gene: TRBV10-2
J gene: TRBJ2-1
CDR3 DNA: TGCGCCAGCAGTGACAGGTATGAGCAGTTCTTC
CDR3 protein: CASSDRYEQFF

clone size: NA
D gene: TRBD1
V gene: TRBV29-1
J gene: TRBJ2-3
CDR3 DNA: TGCAGCGTTTCGGGACAGGGAAGCACAGATACGCAGTATTTT
CDR3 protein: CSVSGQGSTDTQYF

clone size: NA
D gene: TRBD2
V gene: TRBV28
J gene: TRBJ2-1
CDR3 DNA: TGTGCCAGCAGTTTTCTGCAGACTAGCGGGAGGATCAATGAGCAGTTCTTC
CDR3 protein: CASSFLQTSGRINEQFF

clone size: NA
D gene: TRBD2
V gene: TRBV11-2
J gene: TRBJ2-7
CDR3 DNA: TGTGCCAGCAGCTTGGGGACTAGCGGGGCCTCCTACGAGCAGTACTTC
CDR3 protein: CASSLGTSGASYEQYF

clone size: NA
D gene: NA
V gene: TRBV19
J gene: TRBJ2-1
CDR3 DNA: TGTGCCAGTAGTATAGACTTCGCGGGTGGAAAGTTCTTC
CDR3 protein: CASSIDFAGGKFF